This entry lists 29 T cell receptor beta chains sequenced from one sample in a study of Ad26.COV2.S vaccination and SARS-CoV-2 variants. Treatment given: around 19 received Ad26.COV2.S at low or high dose, single or two shots; 5 received placebo; per-sample allocation not given. Samples were taken on day 63 after the first vaccine or placebo injection. The repertoire was sequenced with immunoSEQ multiplex PCR; TCRdb's copy has only in-frame clones and lacks some. This sample has 350,000 to 500,000 clones, with 89% found just once. The sample consisted of peripheral blood, taken in a trial of Ad26.COV2.S vaccine versus placebo. These receptors all stem from a person between 18 and 59 years old who received the Ad26.COV2.S COVID-19 vaccine or a placebo.

V and J are TRBV18 and TRBJ2-1; 11 bases are shared with TRBD2. The CDR3 has 15 amino acids. Germline lookup yields CDR1 KGHSH and CDR2 LQKENI. J was trimmed by 6 bases and V by 2 bases; bases with no gene match: 3. CDR3 protein: CASSPTSGSSNEQFF. The CDR3 nucleotides read TGTGCCAGCTCACCAACTAGCGGGAGTAGCAATGAGCAGTTCTTC.

The chain joins TRBV2 to TRBJ1-1, with D uncertain. Trimming cost V 7 bases and J 1 base, with 13 bases left between them. Germline V gene lookup returns CDR1 SNHLY and CDR2 FYNNEI. The CDR3 loop spans 14 amino acids. The CDR3, as DNA: TGTGCCAGCAACATAATTGTGGGGAACACTGAAGCTTTCTTT. It is translated as CASNIIVGNTEAFF.

This clone has just one count. The chain combines TRBV29-1 with TRBJ1-1; no clear D. Per germline, CDR1 SQVTM and CDR2 ANQGSEA. V gave up 6 bases and J gave up 3 bases, with 5 bases separating them. This CDR3 region has 10 residues. CDR3 DNA: TGCAGCGTAGGAGACACTGAAGCTTTCTTT. Its protein product is CSVGDTEAFF. The variable domain in full, completed from reference TRBV29-1 and TRBJ1-1, reads SAVISQKPSRDICQRGTSLTIQCQVDSQVTMMFWYRQQPGQSLTLIATANQGSEATYESGFVIDKFPISRPNLTFSTLTVSNMSPEDSSIYLCSVGDTEAFFGQGTRLTVV.

The rearrangement uses TRBV28 and TRBJ2-7, with 9 bases matching TRBD1. The germline V gene has CDR1 MDHEN and CDR2 SYDVKM. The CDR3 is made up of 15 amino acids. With 2 bases clipped from V and 7 bases from J, the junction kept 9 bases outside the gene matches. The CDR3 loop is CASSLPWTGAREQYF. The CDR3 DNA reads TGTGCCAGCAGTTTACCCTGGACAGGGGCGCGGGAGCAGTACTTC.

The rearrangement uses TRBV15 and TRBJ1-5; maybe TRBD1 (5 bases). CDR3 length equals 16 residues. Germline-derived CDR1 and CDR2 are LNHNV and YYDKDF (reference sequence). Trimming removed 0 bases at V and 5 bases at J, with 14 bases between. The CDR3 region has the DNA TGTGCCACCAGCAGAGATGGGGCCATTCGGGATCAGCCCCAGCATTTT. Its translation: CATSRDGAIRDQPQHF.

The chain recombines TRBV12-5 with TRBJ1-2; D call uncertain. This CDR3 is built from 11 residues. CDR1 and CDR2 (germline): LGHNT, FRNRAP. The V end was cut by 6 bases, the J end by 12 bases, with 14 bases between. The CDR3 reads CASGLRWIDTF. For the CDR3, the DNA is TGTGCTAGTGGGCTCAGGTGGATCGACACCTTC.

CDR3 nucleotides: TGTGCCAGCAGCGTAGACACATTTAACACTGAAGCTTTCTTT. It encodes CASSVDTFNTEAFF. The chain employs TRBV9 and TRBJ1-1; D gene ambiguous. Germline V lookup: CDR1 SGDLS, CDR2 YYNGEE. V lost 0 bases, J lost 2 bases, and 8 bases lay in between. CDR3 length equals 14 residues. The full variable domain, in which reference TRBV9 and TRBJ1-1 provide the parts outside the CDR3, is DSGVTQTPKHLITATGQRVTLRCSPRSGDLSVYWYQQSLDQGLQFLIQYYNGEERAKGNILERFSAQQFPDLHSELNLSSLELGDSALYFCASSVDTFNTEAFFGQGTRLTVV.

The rearrangement uses TRBV5-4 and TRBJ2-3; 7 positions match TRBD1. The germline gives CDR1 SGHNT, CDR2 YYREEE (reference sequence). V lost 0 bases and J lost 5; bases outside the gene matches: 6. The CDR3 is 15 amino acids. CDR3 DNA: TGTGCCAGCAGCTTGGGAGCGACAGGGAAAGATACGCAGTATTTT. This translates into CASSLGATGKDTQYF.

The chain links TRBV6-5 to TRBJ1-2, with D possibly being TRBD1 (5 bases). The V and J ends lost 8 bases and 5 bases respectively, with 21 bases between them. The CDR3 covers 15 residues. Germline V gene sequence: CDR1 MNHEY, CDR2 SVGAGI. CDR3 nucleotide sequence: TGTGCCAGCTTCTCGGGGGGGAGGTCTGGTTATGGCTACACCTTC. Its protein product is CASFSGGRSGYGYTF.

Notes on this clone: Other DNA sequences within the sample encode an identical CDR3. The rearrangement joins TRBV18 to TRBJ1-1; D is undetermined. The CDR3 extends over 12 amino acids. Germline V gives CDR1 KGHSH, CDR2 LQKENI. V dropped 0 bases and J dropped 7 bases, with 6 bases sitting between them. The CDR3 coding sequence is TGTGCCAGCTCACCACCGGGAGGTGAAGCTTTCTTT. Encoded protein: CASSPPGGEAFF.

Concerning this clone itself: At the DNA level, this CDR3 is encoded by other sequences in the same sample as well. The chain carries TRBV9 and TRBJ1-5; TRBD1 matches at 8 bases. CDR3 length: 15 amino acids. The J segment lost 5 bases and the V segment lost 0 bases, leaving 4 bases of the junction unmatched. The germline gives CDR1 SGDLS, CDR2 YYNGEE. CDR3 bases: TGTGCCAGCAGCGTAGAAGGACAGGGTGATCAGCCCCAGCATTTT. Protein product: CASSVEGQGDQPQHF.

The rearrangement uses TRBV5-6 and TRBJ2-3; TRBD2 is a possible D gene (5 bases). This CDR3 comprises 14 residues. CDR1 SGHDT and CDR2 YYEEEE come from the germline V gene. The V gene lost 5 bases and the J gene lost 0 bases, with 10 bases spanning the gap. CDR3: CASRLRVSTDTQYF. CDR3 nucleotides: TGTGCCAGCAGGTTGAGGGTGAGCACAGATACGCAGTATTTT.

The chain combines TRBV19 with TRBJ2-3; TRBD1 matches at 8 bases. V dropped 4 bases and J dropped 4; count of bases not matched to a gene: 4. This CDR3 contains 14 residues. Germline lookup yields CDR1 LNHDA and CDR2 SQIVND (reference sequence). The CDR3 here is CASSTTGDPDTQYF. For the CDR3, the DNA is TGTGCCAGTAGTACGACAGGGGACCCAGATACGCAGTATTTT.

This clone showed up just a few times. The chain recombines TRBV5-1 with TRBJ2-7; 10 bases map to TRBD1. The CDR3 extends over 14 amino acids. The trim removed 6 bases at V and 3 bases at J, leaving 6 bases unmatched. Germline V lookup: CDR1 SGHRS, CDR2 YFSETQ. The CDR3 sequence: CASTVDRGLYEQYF. CDR3 coding DNA: TGCGCCAGCACCGTTGACAGGGGGCTCTACGAGCAGTACTTC.

The CDR3 DNA follows: TGTGCCAGCAGCTTTGGGACAGACTACAATGAGCAGTTCTTC. Translated: CASSFGTDYNEQFF. The J gene is TRBJ2-1, the V gene TRBV5-8; TRBD1 matches at 7 bases. The CDR3 spans 14 residues. CDR1 is SGHTS and CDR2 is YDEGEE in the germline V gene. V was clipped by 2 bases and J by 3 bases; unmatched bases: 2.

The DNA of the CDR3 is TGCGCCAGCAGCCAGGATACAGGGACTGTTGGAGATACGCAGTATTTT. This translates into CASSQDTGTVGDTQYF. The chain has TRBV4-1 and TRBJ2-3; D possibly matches TRBD1 or TRBD2 (6 bases each). This CDR3 comprises 16 residues. Trimming took 3 bases from V and 5 from J, leaving 18 bases between them. From germline, CDR1 is MGHRA and CDR2 YSYEKL.

V and J are TRBV4-1 and TRBJ2-3, with unresolved D. The CDR3 runs 14 residues. The ends were cut back, 4 bases at V and 3 bases at J, with 11 bases in the middle. CDR1 MGHRA and CDR2 YSYEKL come from the germline V gene. CDR3: CASSLDRWTDTQYF. For the CDR3, the DNA is TGCGCCAGCAGCCTGGACCGATGGACAGATACGCAGTATTTT.

The V gene is TRBV4-1, the J gene TRBJ2-1; TRBD2 agrees at 14 bases. Germline values: CDR1 MGHRA, CDR2 YSYEKL. After removal of 0 bases from V and 8 bases from J, the junction contained 15 bases not matched to a gene. The CDR3 has 20 amino acids. The CDR3 DNA is TGCGCCAGCAGCCAAGATCAGGTGGGAGGGACTAGCGGGAGAGTGGATGAGCAGTTCTTC. Translation: CASSQDQVGGTSGRVDEQFF.

This chain connects TRBV5-1 to TRBJ2-1, with D perhaps given as TRBD1 or TRBD2 (5 bases each). Trimming removed 7 bases at V and 4 bases at J, with 15 bases between. The germline gives CDR1 SGHRS, CDR2 YFSETQ. The CDR3 is 14 amino acids. The CDR3 reads CASGYKRGYNEQFF. The DNA of the CDR3 is TGCGCCAGCGGGTACAAGAGGGGTTACAATGAGCAGTTCTTC.

The rearrangement joins TRBV7-2 to TRBJ2-4, with 7 bases aligning to TRBD2. This CDR3 spans 16 amino acids. Germline V gene data show CDR1 as SGHTA and CDR2 as FQGNSA. Germline trimming cut 5 bases from V and 6 bases from J; bases unmatched to any gene: 13. In DNA form, the CDR3 reads TGTGCCAGCAGCCCCCCGCCGGGTCTAGCGGTAAACATTCAGTACTTC. Protein sequence: CASSPPPGLAVNIQYF.

There are a few counts of this clone. The chain links TRBV12-5 to TRBJ1-1; D not resolved. Germline V gene sequence: CDR1 LGHNT, CDR2 FRNRAP. V was shortened by 5 bases and J by 0 bases, with 16 bases between the two germline ends. CDR3 length: 16 amino acids. The chain's CDR3 is CASGHPVNTLNTEAFF. The CDR3 DNA is TGTGCTAGTGGTCACCCTGTAAACACTTTGAACACTGAAGCTTTCTTT.

This clone was observed a single time. The chain recombines TRBV28 with TRBJ2-4, with D tentatively TRBD2 (5 bases). Germline assignment: CDR1 MDHEN and CDR2 SYDVKM. This CDR3 is 17 amino acids long. V was cut by 3 bases and J by 3 bases, with 18 bases left in between. CDR3 bases: TGTGCCAGCAGTTTGGTTTGGGCTAGTGCGGGCAAAAACATTCAGTACTTC. Translated, it gives CASSLVWASAGKNIQYF.

A single count supports this clone. The chain couples TRBV19 to TRBJ2-2, with D perhaps matching TRBD1 or TRBD2 (5 bases each). Germline V gene lookup returns CDR1 LNHDA and CDR2 SQIVND (reference sequence). V was trimmed by 3 bases and J by 2 bases, leaving 10 bases between them. The CDR3 loop spans 15 amino acids. CDR3 sequence reads: CASSIRDGNTGELFF. In DNA form, the CDR3 reads TGTGCCAGTAGTATCAGGGACGGAAACACCGGGGAGCTGTTTTTT.

This clone was seen once. The V and J genes are TRBV28 and TRBJ1-4, with D unclear. V shed 6 bases and J shed 7 bases, with 9 bases lying between them. CDR3 size: 12 residues. CDR1 MDHEN and CDR2 SYDVKM come from the germline V gene. CDR3 amino acids: CASSPLFEKLFF. The CDR3 coding sequence is TGTGCCAGCAGCCCTCTGTTTGAAAAACTGTTTTTT.

The chain carries TRBV11-1 and TRBJ2-1; D ambiguous. The V and J ends lost 5 bases and 4 bases respectively, with 18 bases between them. The CDR3 sequence is 16 residues long. The germline gives CDR1 SGHAT, CDR2 FQDESV (reference sequence). CDR3 protein: CASSDYGKTVYNEQFF. CDR3 bases: TGTGCCAGCAGCGATTATGGGAAGACGGTTTACAATGAGCAGTTCTTC.

This sequence joins TRBV4-2 and TRBJ2-2; D remains ambiguous. The V and J ends lost 1 base and 5 bases respectively, with 5 bases between them. Germline CDR1 is LGHNA and CDR2 is YNFKEQ. The CDR3 extends over 13 amino acids. CDR3 sequence (DNA): TGTGCCAGCAGCCAAGCCCAAACCGGGGAGCTGTTTTTT. This encodes CASSQAQTGELFF.

The J gene is TRBJ2-3, the V gene TRBV29-1; TRBD1 matches at 8 bases. Germline values: CDR1 SQVTM, CDR2 ANQGSEA. This CDR3 contains 15 residues. The V gene end was trimmed by 1 base and the J gene end by 5 bases; junction bases not matched to a gene: 8. The CDR3 region has the DNA TGCAGCGTTGAAGGGTCCGGACAGGGTGAAGATACGCAGTATTTT. Amino acids: CSVEGSGQGEDTQYF.

On this clone itself: Other DNA sequences from this sample encode an identical CDR3 as well. This chain links TRBV2 with TRBJ1-5; TRBD1 might be the D (5 bases). With 4 bases removed from V and 7 bases from J, the gap between germline ends came to 11 bases. Germline V gives CDR1 SNHLY, CDR2 FYNNEI. The CDR3 has 13 amino acids. The chain's CDR3 is CASSGTGDQPQHF. The CDR3 region has the DNA TGTGCCAGCAGTGGAACGGGGGACCAGCCCCAGCATTTT.

The gene calls are TRBV4-3 and TRBJ2-7; weak D call: TRBD2 (5 bases). There are 13 residues in the CDR3. The V end lost 1 base, the J end lost 6 bases, and 10 bases lay between the germline ends. From germline, CDR1 is LGHNA and CDR2 YSLEER. Here the CDR3 reads CASSQVASGEQYF. CDR3 DNA: TGCGCCAGCAGCCAAGTAGCAAGCGGCGAGCAGTACTTC.